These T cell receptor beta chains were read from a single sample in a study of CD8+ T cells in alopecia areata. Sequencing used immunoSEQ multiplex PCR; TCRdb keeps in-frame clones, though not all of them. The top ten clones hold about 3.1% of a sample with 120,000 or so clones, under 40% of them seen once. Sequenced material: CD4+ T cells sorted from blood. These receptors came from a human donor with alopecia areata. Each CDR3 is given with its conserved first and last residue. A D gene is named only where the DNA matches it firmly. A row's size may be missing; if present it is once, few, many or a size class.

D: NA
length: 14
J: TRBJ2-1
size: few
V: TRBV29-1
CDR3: CSVGRQLPTDEQFF
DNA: TGCAGCGTTGGTCGGCAACTTCCTACGGATGAGCAGTTCTTC

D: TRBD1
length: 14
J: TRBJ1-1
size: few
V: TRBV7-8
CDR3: CASSLTGGITEAFF
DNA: TGTGCCAGCAGCTTAACAGGGGGGATTACTGAAGCTTTCTTT

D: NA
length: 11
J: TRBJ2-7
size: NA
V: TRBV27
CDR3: CASRGPYEQYF
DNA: TGTGCCAGCAGAGGGCCCTACGAGCAGTACTTC

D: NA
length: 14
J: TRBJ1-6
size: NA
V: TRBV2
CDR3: CASRADGDNSPLHF
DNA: TGTGCCAGCAGGGCCGACGGAGATAATTCACCCCTCCACTTT

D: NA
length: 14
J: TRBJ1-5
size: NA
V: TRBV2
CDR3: CASSEESFYQPQHF
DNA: TGTGCCAGCAGTGAGGAATCCTTTTATCAGCCCCAGCATTTT

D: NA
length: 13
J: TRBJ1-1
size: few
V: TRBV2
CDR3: CASSVGGNTEAFF
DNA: TGTGCCAGCAGTGTAGGGGGGAACACTGAAGCTTTCTTT

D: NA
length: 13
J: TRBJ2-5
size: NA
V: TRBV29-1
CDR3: CSVERGKRETQYF
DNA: TGCAGCGTTGAACGGGGGAAGCGTGAGACCCAGTACTTC

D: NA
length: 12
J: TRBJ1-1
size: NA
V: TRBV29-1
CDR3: CSVPGRNYEAFF
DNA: TGCAGCGTCCCCGGGAGAAACTATGAAGCTTTCTTT

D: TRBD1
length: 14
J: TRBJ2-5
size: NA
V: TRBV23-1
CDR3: CASSQETGGGTQYF
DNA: TGCGCCAGCAGTCAGGAGACAGGGGGCGGGACCCAGTACTTC

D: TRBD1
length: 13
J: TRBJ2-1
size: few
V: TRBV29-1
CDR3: CSVPGQGYNEQFF
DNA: TGCAGCGTTCCGGGACAGGGATACAATGAGCAGTTCTTC

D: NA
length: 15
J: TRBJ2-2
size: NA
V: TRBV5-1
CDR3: CASSLVSGNTGELFF
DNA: TGCGCCAGCAGCTTGGTCTCCGGGAACACCGGGGAGCTGTTTTTT

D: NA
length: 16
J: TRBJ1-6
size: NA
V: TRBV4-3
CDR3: CASSQEVLPVNSPLHF
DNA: TGCGCCAGCAGCCAAGAAGTGTTGCCAGTAAATTCACCCCTCCACTTT

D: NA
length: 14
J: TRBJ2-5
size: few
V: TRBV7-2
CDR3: CASSLDEGLKTQYF
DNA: TGTGCCAGCAGCTTAGATGAGGGGTTGAAGACCCAGTACTTC

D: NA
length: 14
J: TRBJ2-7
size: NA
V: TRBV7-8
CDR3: CASSLEGFSYEQYF
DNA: TGTGCCAGCAGCTTAGAAGGCTTCTCCTACGAGCAGTACTTC

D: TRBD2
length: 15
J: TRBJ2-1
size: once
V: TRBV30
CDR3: CAWRPGTSGFDEQFF
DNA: TGTGCCTGGAGGCCCGGGACTAGCGGTTTCGATGAGCAGTTCTTC

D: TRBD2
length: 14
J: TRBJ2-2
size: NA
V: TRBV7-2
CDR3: CASSFTSGTGELFF
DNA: TGTGCCAGCAGCTTTACTAGCGGCACCGGGGAGCTGTTTTTT

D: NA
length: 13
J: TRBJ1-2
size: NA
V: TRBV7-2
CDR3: CASSLLSTHGYTF
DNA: TGTGCCAGCAGCTTGCTAAGCACTCATGGCTACACCTTC

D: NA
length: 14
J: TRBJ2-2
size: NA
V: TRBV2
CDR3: CASSGGLGTGELFF
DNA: TGTGCCAGCAGTGGGGGGCTTGGCACCGGGGAGCTGTTTTTT

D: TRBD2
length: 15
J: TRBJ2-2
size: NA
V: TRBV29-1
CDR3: CSVEGLAGGTGELFF
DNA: TGCAGCGTTGAGGGTCTAGCGGGAGGGACCGGGGAGCTGTTTTTT

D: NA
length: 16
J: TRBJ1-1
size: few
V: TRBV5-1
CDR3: CASSPRPGRPNTEAFF
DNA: TGCGCCAGCAGCCCCCGGCCGGGACGGCCGAACACTGAAGCTTTCTTT

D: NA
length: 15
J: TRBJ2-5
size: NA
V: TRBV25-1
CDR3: CASSGGLGIQETQYF
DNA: TGTGCCAGCAGTGGGGGCTTGGGGATCCAAGAGACCCAGTACTTC

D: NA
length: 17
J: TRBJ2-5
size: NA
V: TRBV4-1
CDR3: CASSPPLDSEIQETQYF
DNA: TGCGCCAGCAGCCCCCCATTGGACAGTGAAATCCAAGAGACCCAGTACTTC

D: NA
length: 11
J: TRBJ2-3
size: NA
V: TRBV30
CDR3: CAWRMIDTQYF
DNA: TGTGCCTGGAGAATGATAGATACGCAGTATTTT

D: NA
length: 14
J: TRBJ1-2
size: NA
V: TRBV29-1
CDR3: CSVEGFLPSYGYTF
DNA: TGCAGCGTTGAAGGGTTCCTACCGTCTTATGGCTACACCTTC

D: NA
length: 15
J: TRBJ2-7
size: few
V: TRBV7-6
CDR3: CASSQSAGLNYEQYF
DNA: TGTGCCAGCAGCCAGAGCGCGGGACTGAACTACGAGCAGTACTTC

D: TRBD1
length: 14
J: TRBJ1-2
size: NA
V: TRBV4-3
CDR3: CASSPAGQGGGYTF
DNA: TGCGCCAGCAGCCCGGCCGGACAGGGCGGTGGCTACACCTTC

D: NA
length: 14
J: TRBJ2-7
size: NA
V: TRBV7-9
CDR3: CASSLDSYAYEQYF
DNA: TGTGCCAGCAGCTTAGACAGCTATGCATACGAGCAGTACTTC

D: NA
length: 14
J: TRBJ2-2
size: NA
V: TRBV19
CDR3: CASSGRSSTGELFF
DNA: TGTGCCAGTAGTGGACGATCTAGCACCGGGGAGCTGTTTTTT

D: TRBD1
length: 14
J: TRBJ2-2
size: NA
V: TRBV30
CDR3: CAWSRDRFAGELFF
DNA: TGTGCCTGGAGTAGGGACAGGTTCGCCGGGGAGCTGTTTTTT

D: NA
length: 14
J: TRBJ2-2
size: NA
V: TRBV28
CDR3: CASSLSPNTGELFF
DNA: TGTGCCAGCTCCCTGTCGCCGAACACCGGGGAGCTGTTTTTT

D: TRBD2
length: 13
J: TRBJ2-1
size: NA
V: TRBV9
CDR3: CASSGPGGNEQFF
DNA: TGTGCCAGCAGCGGACCGGGAGGCAATGAGCAGTTCTTC

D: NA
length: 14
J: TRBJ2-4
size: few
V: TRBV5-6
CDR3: CASSLGLAKNIQYF
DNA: TGTGCCAGCAGCTTGGGGCTAGCCAAAAACATTCAGTACTTC

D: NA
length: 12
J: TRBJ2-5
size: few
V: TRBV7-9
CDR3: CASSFLQETQYF
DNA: TGTGCCAGCAGCTTTCTTCAAGAGACCCAGTACTTC

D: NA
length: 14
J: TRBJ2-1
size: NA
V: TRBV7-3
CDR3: CASSLSSSYNEQFF
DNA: TGTGCCAGCAGCTTAAGCAGCTCCTACAATGAGCAGTTCTTC

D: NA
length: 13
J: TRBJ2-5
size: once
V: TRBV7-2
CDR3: CASSRDWGETQYF
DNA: TGTGCCAGCAGCCGGGACTGGGGGGAGACCCAGTACTTC

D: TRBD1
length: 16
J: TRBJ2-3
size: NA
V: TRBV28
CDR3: CASSLPGGAGTDTQYF
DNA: TGTGCCAGCAGTTTACCAGGGGGCGCGGGAACAGATACGCAGTATTTT

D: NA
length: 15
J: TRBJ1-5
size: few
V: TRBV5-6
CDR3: CASSRPGQANQPQHF
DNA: TGTGCCAGCAGCCGCCCTGGACAAGCCAATCAGCCCCAGCATTTT

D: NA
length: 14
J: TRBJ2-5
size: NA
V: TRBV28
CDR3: CASSFIPAGETQYF
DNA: TGTGCCAGCAGTTTTATTCCGGCAGGGGAGACCCAGTACTTC

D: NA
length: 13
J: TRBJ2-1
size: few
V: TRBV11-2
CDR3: CASSLEFGGEQFF
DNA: TGTGCCAGCAGCTTAGAGTTCGGGGGTGAGCAGTTCTTC

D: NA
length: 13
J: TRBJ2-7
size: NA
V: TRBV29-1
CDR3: CSVSRTDLSEQYF
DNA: TGCAGCGTCTCCCGGACAGACCTCTCCGAGCAGTACTTC

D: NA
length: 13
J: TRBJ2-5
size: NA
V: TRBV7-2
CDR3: CASSLENQETQYF
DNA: TGTGCCAGCAGCTTAGAGAACCAAGAGACCCAGTACTTC

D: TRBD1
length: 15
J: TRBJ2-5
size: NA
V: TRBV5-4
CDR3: CASSPEGQGRETQYF
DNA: TGCGCCAGCAGCCCGGAAGGACAGGGACGGGAGACCCAGTACTTC

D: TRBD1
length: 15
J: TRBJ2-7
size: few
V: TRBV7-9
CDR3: CASSLGQGVSYEQYF
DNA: TGTGCCAGCAGCTTGGGACAGGGGGTTTCCTACGAGCAGTACTTC

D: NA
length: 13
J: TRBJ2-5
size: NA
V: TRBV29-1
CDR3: CSHLASFQETQYF
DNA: TGCAGCCATCTCGCCTCCTTCCAAGAGACCCAGTACTTC

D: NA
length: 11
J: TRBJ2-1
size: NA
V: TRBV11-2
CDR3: CASSYNPLQFF
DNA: TGTGCCAGCAGCTACAACCCATTACAGTTCTTC

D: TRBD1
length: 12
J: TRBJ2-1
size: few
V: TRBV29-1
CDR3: CSARDSPNEQFF
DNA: TGCAGCGCCCGGGACAGCCCAAATGAGCAGTTCTTC

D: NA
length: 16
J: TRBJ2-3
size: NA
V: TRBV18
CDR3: CASSPPGVGATDTQYF
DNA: TGTGCCAGCTCACCACCGGGCGTGGGAGCGACAGATACGCAGTATTTT

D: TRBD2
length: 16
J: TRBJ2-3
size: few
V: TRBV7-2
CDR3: CASSPGLAGFTDTQYF
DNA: TGTGCCAGCAGCCCCGGACTAGCGGGTTTCACAGATACGCAGTATTTT

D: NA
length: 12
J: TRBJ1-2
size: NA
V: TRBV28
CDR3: CASSLSRYGYTF
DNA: TGTGCCAGCAGCCTCTCTCGATATGGCTACACCTTC

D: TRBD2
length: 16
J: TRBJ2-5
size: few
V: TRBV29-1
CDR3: CSVAKSSSGPQETQYF
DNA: TGCAGCGTTGCTAAGAGCTCTAGCGGCCCACAAGAGACCCAGTACTTC

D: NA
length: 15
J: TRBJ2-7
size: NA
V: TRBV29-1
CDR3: CSVDRSGEGAGEQYF
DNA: TGCAGCGTTGATAGGTCGGGGGAGGGGGCCGGCGAGCAGTACTTC

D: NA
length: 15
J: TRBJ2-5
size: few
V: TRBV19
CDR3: CASSTASLGQETQYF
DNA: TGTGCCAGTAGTACGGCCTCATTAGGGCAAGAGACCCAGTACTTC

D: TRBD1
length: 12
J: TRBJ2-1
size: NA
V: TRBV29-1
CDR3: CSIGTGSNEQFF
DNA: TGCAGCATAGGGACAGGGAGCAATGAGCAGTTCTTC

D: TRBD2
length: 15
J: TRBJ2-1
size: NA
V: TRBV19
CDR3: CASSIAGGPYNEQFF
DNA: TGTGCCAGTAGTATCGCGGGAGGGCCATACAATGAGCAGTTCTTC